One sample yielded the 5 T cell receptor beta chains listed below, sequenced in a study of shared clonotypes between healthy human individuals. Generated by immunoSEQ multiplex PCR, the TCRdb table keeps only in-frame clones and is missing some. The sample includes roughly 520,000 clones, roughly 95% of them seen just once. Sequenced material: naive CD4+ T cells sorted from blood. Noted subset: CD45RA+ positively selected. Every receptor here comes from a woman aged 25 to 39 in good health.

The V call is TRBV28, the J call TRBJ2-5; 9 nucleotides agree with TRBD1. The DNA end favors TRBJ2-7, so the J call may be wrong. Germline CDR1 reads MDHEN; CDR2 reads SYDVKM. The CDR3 totals 12 residues. CDR3 DNA sequence: TGTGCCAGCCGGGGACAGGGCTACGAGCAGTACTTC. It translates to CASRGQGYEQYF.

The chain joins TRBV28 to TRBJ1-2, with a weak D call TRBD1 (5 bases). CDR3 size: 13 residues. The V and J ends lost 8 bases and 7 bases respectively, with 17 bases between them. Germline CDR1 and CDR2: MDHEN and SYDVKM. The CDR3 is CASGGGSLGGYTF. In DNA form, the CDR3 reads TGTGCCAGCGGCGGGGGGTCCCTCGGTGGCTACACCTTC.

Concerning this clone itself: Additional DNA sequences in this sample encode the identical CDR3. The CDR3 region has the DNA TGTGCCAGCTCACCCGGACAGGGGGCCTACGAGCAGTACTTC. Encoded protein: CASSPGQGAYEQYF. This chain uses TRBV18 with TRBJ2-5; 10 positions agree with TRBD1. The J call may be in error: the DNA end matches TRBJ2-7 better. The length of the CDR3 is 14 residues. The germline V gene has CDR1 KGHSH and CDR2 LQKENI.

The J gene is TRBJ2-1, the V gene TRBV28; D possibly corresponds to TRBD1 (5 bases). Germline V gives CDR1 MDHEN, CDR2 SYDVKM. This CDR3 is 14 amino acids long. Trimming removed 11 bases from V and 8 bases from J, with 22 bases in between. CDR3 region: CAHSIGYRGDEQFF. DNA of the CDR3: TGTGCCCACTCGATCGGGTATAGGGGCGATGAGCAGTTCTTC.

This clone was observed once. The chain uses TRBV5-1 and TRBJ2-2, with 7 bases lining up with TRBD1. Germline-derived CDR1 and CDR2 are SGHRS and YFSETQ. V lost 4 bases, J lost 0 bases, and 3 bases stayed unmatched. This CDR3 contains 15 residues. CDR3 region: CASSVDRPNTGELFF. The CDR3 DNA reads as TGCGCCAGCAGCGTGGACAGGCCGAACACCGGGGAGCTGTTTTTT. The whole variable domain, remainder taken from reference TRBV5-1 and TRBJ2-2, is KAGVTQTPRYLIKTRGQQVTLSCSPISGHRSVSWYQQTPGQGLQFLFEYFSETQRNKGNFPGRFSGRQFSNSRSEMNVSTLELGDSALYLCASSVDRPNTGELFFGEGSRLTVL.